Shown below are 21 T cell receptor beta chains from a single sample sequenced in a study of cytomegalovirus exposure and HLA in healthy donors. Primers included in the PCR were 60 Vbeta and 13 Jbeta primers. The method was immunoSEQ multiplex PCR; TCRdb's version includes in-frame clones alone and lacks a portion of them. The sample yields around 130,000 clones, around 80% seen once. The sample consisted of PBMCs. These receptor sequences come from a woman under 30 in good health and CMV-seronegative.

This sequence joins TRBV5-1 and TRBJ1-1; no clear D gene. Germline V gene data show CDR1 as SGHRS and CDR2 as YFSETQ. The CDR3 is 15 amino acids. Trimming removed 1 base from V and 1 base from J, with 11 bases in between. This CDR3 is CASSLFEGRNTEAFF. The CDR3, as DNA: TGCGCCAGCAGCTTGTTCGAAGGGAGGAACACTGAAGCTTTCTTT.

This chain connects TRBV19 to TRBJ1-3, with TRBD1 matching over 7 bases. Germline-derived CDR1 and CDR2 are LNHDA and SQIVND (reference sequence). CDR3 length equals 13 residues. Trimming at V came to 5 bases and at J to 2 bases, leaving 0 bases not matched to a gene. CDR3 amino acids: CASSQGAGNTIYF. The CDR3 DNA follows: TGTGCCAGTAGTCAGGGGGCTGGAAACACCATATATTTT.

V is TRBV19 and J is TRBJ2-2, with 8 bases aligning to TRBD1. Unmatched junction bases numbered 15, after V lost 4 bases and J lost 2 bases. The length of the CDR3 is 19 residues. Germline-derived CDR1 and CDR2 are LNHDA and SQIVND (reference sequence). The CDR3, as DNA: TGTGCCAGTAGTACTCAACATTCCAGGGGGCTGAGAAACACCGGGGAGCTGTTTTTT. Residues: CASSTQHSRGLRNTGELFF.

The chain has TRBV6-5 and TRBJ2-7, with D unclear. The CDR3 consists of 11 residues. The germline V gene has CDR1 MNHEY and CDR2 SVGAGI. V was pared by 5 bases and J by 2 bases, with 4 bases between. The CDR3, as DNA: TGTGCCAGCAGTAATACCTACGAGCAGTACTTC. Translating gives CASSNTYEQYF.

This chain links TRBV6-5 with TRBJ2-1; the D is unclear. The germline CDR1 and CDR2 sequences are MNHEY and SVGAGI. V was clipped by 5 bases and J by 9 bases, with 8 bases between them. This CDR3 has 11 amino acids. CDR3 nucleotides: TGTGCCAGCAGTCCAGGTGGTGAGCAGTTCTTC. Translation gives CASSPGGEQFF.

Comment on this clone: A much larger clonotype is one base distant, so this may be a read error. This rearrangement joins TRBV5-6 to TRBJ1-1; 8 bases fit TRBD1. The CDR3 covers 14 residues. Germline CDR1 and CDR2: SGHDT and YYEEEE. After removal of 2 bases from V and 1 base from J, the junction contained 1 base not matched to a gene. Written as DNA, the CDR3 is TGTGCCAGCAGCTTTGGGACAGGGAACACTGAAGCTTTCTTT. Translating gives CASSFGTGNTEAFF.

The gene calls are TRBV30 and TRBJ1-4; D unclear. The CDR3 extends over 14 amino acids. V lost 3 bases and J 3 bases, leaving 11 bases between the germline ends. The germline V gene has CDR1 GTSNPN and CDR2 SVGIG (reference sequence). The CDR3 sequence is CAWRRKYSNEKLFF. The CDR3 DNA follows: TGTGCCTGGAGGAGGAAGTATTCTAATGAAAAACTGTTTTTT.

Concerning this clone itself: One junction end disagrees with the germline gene, perhaps due to a read error. The V call is TRBV10-3, the J call TRBJ2-6; a possible D gene is TRBD2 (5 bases). Germline V CDR1 and CDR2: ENHRY, SYGVKD. The CDR3 length is 17 residues. The CDR3 nucleotides read TGTGTCATCAGTGAGTTAGCGCCGAGCTCTGGGGCCAACGTCCTGACTTTC. This encodes CVISELAPSSGANVLTF.

The chain uses TRBV4-2 and TRBJ2-7; 7 positions match TRBD1. This CDR3 is 15 amino acids long. V was pared by 1 base and J by 4 bases, with 7 bases of the junction left unmatched. Per germline, CDR1 LGHNA and CDR2 YNFKEQ. For the CDR3, the DNA is TGTGCCAGCAGCCAAGTGGGACAGAGCCGATACGAGCAGTACTTC. This codes for CASSQVGQSRYEQYF.

This clone came up a few times. This chain joins TRBV30 and TRBJ2-7, with 10 bases aligning to TRBD1. The CDR3 totals 12 residues. Trimming at V came to 7 bases and at J to 6 bases, leaving 6 bases not matched to a gene. In germline, CDR1 is GTSNPN, CDR2 SVGIG (reference sequence). Here the CDR3 reads CALTGGRGEQYF. The DNA for the CDR3 is TGTGCCTTGACAGGGGGCAGGGGCGAGCAGTACTTC.

In this sample, this clone turned up once. The DNA for the CDR3 is TGTGCTAGTGGCTCCCGGGGGGCGAAGGAGGCTTTCTTT. This sequence encodes CASGSRGAKEAFF. The V gene is TRBV12-5, the J gene TRBJ1-1; TRBD1 might be the D (6 bases). The germline V and J ends were trimmed by 6 bases and 11 bases, with 19 bases remaining between them. Germline V gene sequence: CDR1 LGHNT, CDR2 FRNRAP. The CDR3 runs 13 residues. The full variable domain, with the rest looked up from reference TRBV12-5 and TRBJ1-1, is DARVTQTPRHKVTEMGQEVTMRCQPILGHNTVFWYRQTMMQGLELLAYFRNRAPLDDSGMPKDRFSAEMPDATLATLKIQPSEPRDSAVYFCASGSRGAKEAFFGQGTRLTVV.

The chain combines TRBV7-8 with TRBJ1-1; D is possibly TRBD1 (6 bases). Germline V lookup: CDR1 SGHVS, CDR2 FQNEAQ. The CDR3 runs to 12 residues. The ends were cut back, 1 base at V and 8 bases at J, with 8 bases in the middle. CDR3 sequence (DNA): TGTGCCAGCAGCTTAGATACAGGGGAAGCTTTCTTT. This gives the protein CASSLDTGEAFF.

The chain recombines TRBV7-9 with TRBJ1-1; TRBD1 agrees at 7 bases. In germline, CDR1 is SEHNR, CDR2 FQNEAQ (reference sequence). V shed 4 bases, J shed 10 bases, and the junction held 3 bases outside the gene matches. This CDR3 is 11 amino acids long. In nucleotides, the CDR3 is TGTGCCAGCAGCTGGGGGACAGCAGCTTTCTTT. This translates into CASSWGTAAFF.

This clone showed up just a few times. The V call is TRBV4-1, the J call TRBJ1-1; TRBD1 aligns across 10 bases. CDR1 and CDR2 (germline): MGHRA, YSYEKL. The CDR3 contains 14 residues. V dropped 4 bases and J dropped 4; count of bases not matched to a gene: 3. The CDR3 protein is CASSRQGAGTEAFF. CDR3 DNA sequence: TGCGCCAGCAGCCGACAGGGGGCGGGCACTGAAGCTTTCTTT.

The chain's CDR3 is CASSHWSSEAFF. DNA of the CDR3: TGTGCCAGTAGCCACTGGAGTAGTGAAGCTTTCTTT. This chain links TRBV19 with TRBJ1-1; D uncertain. This CDR3 contains 12 residues. V was pared by 6 bases and J by 7 bases, with 12 bases between. CDR1 and CDR2 from the germline V gene are LNHDA and SQIVND (reference sequence).

This clone occurred once. The chain carries TRBV27 and TRBJ1-5; D not resolved. The ends were cut back, 4 bases at V and 6 bases at J, with 13 bases in the middle. CDR1 is MNHEY, CDR2 SMNVEV, per germline (reference sequence). The CDR3 contains 14 residues. CDR3 in amino acids: CASSSRVGSQPQHF. In DNA, the CDR3 is TGTGCCAGCAGTTCCCGGGTCGGGAGTCAGCCCCAGCATTTT.

The chain couples TRBV6-1 to TRBJ1-3; D might be TRBD1 (6 bases). CDR1 is MNHNS and CDR2 is SASEGT in the germline V gene. The V end was cut by 7 bases, the J end by 4 bases, with 11 bases between. CDR3 length: 13 amino acids. CDR3 protein: CASKLTGGNTIYF. As DNA, the CDR3 is TGTGCCAGCAAACTGACAGGCGGAAACACCATATATTTT.

This clone was picked up a small number of times. Mismatch with germline at one junction end may stem from a read error. The genes are TRBV4-1 and TRBJ2-2; 7 nucleotides match TRBD2. Germline V gene lookup returns CDR1 MGHRA and CDR2 YSYEKL. The CDR3 runs 17 residues. Here the CDR3 DNA reads TGCGTCAGCAGCCAAGTGAGCCTAGCGGATTACACCGGGGAGCTGTTTTTT. It translates to CVSSQVSLADYTGELFF.

The chain joins TRBV6-4 to TRBJ1-5; D might be TRBD1 (6 bases). Germline loops: CDR1 MRHNA, CDR2 SNTAGT. This CDR3 has 20 amino acids. V lost 4 bases and J 0 bases, leaving 25 bases between the germline ends. CDR3 protein: CASSVKGVGTIWTSNQPQHF. The CDR3 DNA is TGTGCCAGCAGTGTAAAGGGCGTCGGGACAATATGGACTAGCAATCAGCCCCAGCATTTT.

The chain uses TRBV27 and TRBJ2-7, with 11 nucleotides matching TRBD2. This CDR3 comprises 14 residues. The V segment lost 4 bases and the J segment 4 bases; nucleotides outside the gene matches: 3. The germline gives CDR1 MNHEY, CDR2 SMNVEV (reference sequence). Here the CDR3 reads CASSSSGRPYEQYF. The CDR3, as DNA: TGTGCCAGCAGTTCTAGCGGGAGGCCTTACGAGCAGTACTTC.

The sample holds one count of this clone. CDR3 region: CAWRGHSNQPQHF. The CDR3, as DNA: TGTGCCTGGAGGGGGCATTCAAATCAGCCCCAGCATTTT. The chain recombines TRBV30 with TRBJ1-5; D perhaps matches TRBD1 (5 bases). The CDR3 is 13 amino acids. Trimming pared 3 bases from V and 4 bases from J, leaving 10 bases between. The V gene's germline CDR1 is GTSNPN and CDR2 SVGIG (reference sequence).